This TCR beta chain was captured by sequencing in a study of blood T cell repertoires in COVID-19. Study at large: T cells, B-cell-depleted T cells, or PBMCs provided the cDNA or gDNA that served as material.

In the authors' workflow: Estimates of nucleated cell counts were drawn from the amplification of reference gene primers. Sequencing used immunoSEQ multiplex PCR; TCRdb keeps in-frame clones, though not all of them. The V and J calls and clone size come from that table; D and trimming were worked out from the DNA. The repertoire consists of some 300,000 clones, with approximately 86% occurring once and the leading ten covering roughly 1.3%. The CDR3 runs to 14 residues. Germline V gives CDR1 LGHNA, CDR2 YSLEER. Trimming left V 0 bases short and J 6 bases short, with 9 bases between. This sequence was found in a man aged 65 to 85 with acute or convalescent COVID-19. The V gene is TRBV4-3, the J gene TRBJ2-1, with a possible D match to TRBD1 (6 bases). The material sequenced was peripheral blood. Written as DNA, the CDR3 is TGCGCCAGCAGCCAAGAGGGGGCTAGCAATGAGCAGTTCTTC. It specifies CASSQEGASNEQFF.